This T cell receptor beta chain was identified in a study of shared clonotypes between healthy human individuals. Sequencing used immunoSEQ multiplex PCR; TCRdb keeps in-frame clones, though not all of them. The sample holds around 550,000 clones, 95% seen once. CD45RO-negative CD8 cells positively selected for CCR7 made up the naive population, which excluded terminally differentiated effector memory CD45RA+ cells. The CDR3 runs 18 residues. V lost 6 bases, J lost 4 bases, and 18 bases stayed unmatched. Germline CDR1 and CDR2: SNHLY and FYNNEI. Material: naive CD8+ T cells sorted from blood. The TCR sequence derives from a woman under 40 in good health. V usage is TRBV2 and J usage is TRBJ2-7; TRBD1 matches 10 bases. Here the CDR3 DNA reads TGTGCCAGCAGCCACGAACCCGACAGGGGGCGACCACAATACGAGCAGTACTTC. Encoded protein: CASSHEPDRGRPQYEQYF.